The next 5 T cell receptor beta chains were all read from a single sample in a study of naive and memory T cell subsets (dated by TCRdb to about 2017). Library generation was performed with UMI-ligation and nested PCR. Sequencing took place on an Illumina MiSeq. The beta constant-region primer was an equimolar mix of two oligonucleotides covering both TRBC1 and TRBC2. Four rounds of PCR, combining the SP2 primer with nested alpha and beta constant-region primers, were used to amplify the ligated cDNA. The public reads were run again by TCRdb, first through fastp at Q25 and then through MiXCR, and only productive beta chains were kept. Each CDR3 protein appears once, grouped with its most common genes and DNA. Here the sample has under 35,000 distinct CDR3 sequences; 15% to 20% occur a single time. The top ten clones comprise 3.4% of the sample. Sequenced input: effector memory CD4+ T cells from blood. This sample's cell subset or site label indicates: effector memory, CD45RA- CD27-. The receptors derive from a human donor in good health.

The chain employs TRBV19 and TRBJ1-2; 10 nucleotides line up with TRBD1. The V segment lost 3 bases and the J segment 2 bases; nucleotides outside the gene matches: 0. The germline V gene has CDR1 LNHDA and CDR2 SQIVND (reference sequence). The CDR3 has 14 residues. The CDR3 DNA reads as TGTGCCAGTAGTATGGGACAGGGGAACTATGGCTACACCTTC. Translating gives CASSMGQGNYGYTF.

The chain uses TRBV30 and TRBJ1-1; no firm D call. Germline V CDR1 and CDR2: GTSNPN, SVGIG (reference sequence). The CDR3 is made up of 12 amino acids. Between the trimmed V and J ends, which lost 2 bases and 1 base, there was a span of 5 bases. The CDR3 is CAWSRENTEAFF. CDR3 coding DNA: TGTGCCTGGAGTAGGGAGAACACTGAAGCTTTCTTT.

This clonotype has more than one count but fewer than ten. V gene TRBV28 combines with J gene TRBJ2-7; no definite D call. The CDR3 totals 12 residues. The germline V gene has CDR1 MDHEN and CDR2 SYDVKM. V lost 3 bases and J 4 bases, leaving 7 bases between the germline ends. The DNA of the CDR3 is TGTGCCAGCAGTTTTCAATTATACGAGCAGTACTTC. Protein sequence: CASSFQLYEQYF.

CDR3 nucleotides: TGCGCCAGCATGGGACTAGCGGGAGTGATCTATGAGCAGTTCTTC. Translated, it gives CASMGLAGVIYEQFF. This chain uses TRBV4-1 with TRBJ2-1; 14 positions agree with TRBD2. Germline V CDR1 and CDR2: MGHRA, YSYEKL. The CDR3 runs 15 residues. Germline trimming cut 7 bases from V and 8 bases from J; bases unmatched to any gene: 7.

This chain joins TRBV24-1 and TRBJ1-2, with D unresolved. The CDR3 is 12 residues long. Trimming left V 5 bases short and J 8 bases short, with 11 bases between. Per germline, CDR1 KGHDR and CDR2 SFDVKD. The CDR3 region has the DNA TGTGCCACCAGTGGGGTTACTAGGGGCTACACCTTC. This codes for CATSGVTRGYTF.